In its sample, the clone carrying this TCR beta chain was seen a few times. TCRdb re-derived calls from the RACE reads in MiXCR, one entry per CDR3 protein. This sample has around 350,000 distinct CDR3 sequences, with 5% to 6.5% found just once. This specimen belongs to a study of human T cells and chemical hapten exposure. Documented time point: pre-sensitization, week 0. Indicated treatment: therapeutic diphenylcyclopropenone sensitization with weekly scalp DPC. Germline values: CDR1 SGHTA, CDR2 FQGNSA. This CDR3 has 16 residues. V lost 1 base and J lost 3, with 14 bases in between. This receptor was obtained from a woman aged 18-29 years with alopecia areata. Some clones in this sample may be carry-over from other donors' samples. V usage is TRBV7-2 and J usage is TRBJ2-3, with D possibly called TRBD1 or TRBD2 (5 bases each). The material sequenced was whole blood, taken in connection with sensitization to the hapten diphenylcyclopropenone (DPC). CDR3 sequence: CASSLEVFGGTDTQYF. In DNA, the CDR3 is TGTGCCAGCAGCTTAGAAGTATTTGGGGGAACAGATACGCAGTATTTT.